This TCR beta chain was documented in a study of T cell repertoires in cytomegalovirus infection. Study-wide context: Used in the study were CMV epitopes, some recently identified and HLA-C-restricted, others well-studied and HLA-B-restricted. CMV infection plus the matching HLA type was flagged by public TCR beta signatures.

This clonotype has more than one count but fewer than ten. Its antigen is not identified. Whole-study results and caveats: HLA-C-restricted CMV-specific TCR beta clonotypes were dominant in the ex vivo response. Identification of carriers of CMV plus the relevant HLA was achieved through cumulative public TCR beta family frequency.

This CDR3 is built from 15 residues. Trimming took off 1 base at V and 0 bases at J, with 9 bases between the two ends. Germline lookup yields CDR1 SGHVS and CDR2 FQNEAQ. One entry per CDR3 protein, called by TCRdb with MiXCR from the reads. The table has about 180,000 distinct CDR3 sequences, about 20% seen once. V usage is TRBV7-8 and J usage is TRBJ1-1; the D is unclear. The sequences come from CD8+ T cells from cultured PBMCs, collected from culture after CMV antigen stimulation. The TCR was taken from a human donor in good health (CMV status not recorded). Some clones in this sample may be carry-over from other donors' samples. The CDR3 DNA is TGTGCCAGCAGCTTAGGCGACATACTGAACACTGAAGCTTTCTTT. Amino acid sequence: CASSLGDILNTEAFF.